This T cell receptor beta chain was profiled in a study of persistence of HIV-infected CD4 T cells. General study results and limits: Degenerate expanded CDR3beta sequences were enriched among CMV- and Gag-responding cells.

This was the immunoSEQ version 4 assay in survey mode. TCRdb keeps only in-frame clones here, not all; method: immunoSEQ multiplex PCR. The data contain fewer than 40,000 clones, 65% to 90% of them singletons. Cells were stimulated with CMV-infected fibroblast lysates at about 10 ug/mL. CD40L/CD69 double-negative CD45RO-high memory CD4+ T cells were collected. Before stimulation, PBMCs underwent CD8+ T cell depletion. This clone was recorded a few times. Its target is not known. CDR3 length equals 12 residues. The V gene lost 11 bases and the J gene lost 3 bases, with 11 bases spanning the gap. Germline V gives CDR1 ENHRY, CDR2 SYGVKD.

The sequence was obtained from an adult man with HIV who was CMV-seropositive. The rearrangement links TRBV10-3 to TRBJ1-5, with D maybe TRBD1 (6 bases). The source was CD4+ T cells sorted from PBMCs after roughly 18-hour stimulation, collected from a patient who received antiretroviral therapy. This CDR3 is CAVQGNNQPQHF. Written as DNA, the CDR3 is TGTGCCGTACAGGGAAACAATCAGCCCCAGCATTTT.